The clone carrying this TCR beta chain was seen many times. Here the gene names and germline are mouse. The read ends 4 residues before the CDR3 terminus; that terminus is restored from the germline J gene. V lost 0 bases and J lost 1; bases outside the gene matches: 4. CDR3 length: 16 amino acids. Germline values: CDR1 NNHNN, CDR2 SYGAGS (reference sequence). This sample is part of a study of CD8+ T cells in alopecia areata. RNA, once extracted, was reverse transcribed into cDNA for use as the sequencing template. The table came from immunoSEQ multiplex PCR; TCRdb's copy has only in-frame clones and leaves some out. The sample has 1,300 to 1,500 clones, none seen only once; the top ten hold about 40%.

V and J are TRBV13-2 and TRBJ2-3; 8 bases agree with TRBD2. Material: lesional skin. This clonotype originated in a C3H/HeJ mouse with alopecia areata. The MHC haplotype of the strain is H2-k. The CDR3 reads CASGDVGGRGAETLYF. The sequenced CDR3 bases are TGTGCCAGCGGTGATGTGGGGGGGAGAGGTGCAGAA.